The 10 T cell receptor beta chains below all came from one sample that was sequenced in a study of T cell responses to AZD1222 COVID-19 vaccine. TCRdb's table, derived via immunoSEQ multiplex PCR, lists solely in-frame clones and lacks some. Of about 94,000 clones detected, 88% appear once; the ten largest clones hold 9% to 13%. This material consisted of peripheral blood, taken 28 days after the second AZD1222 dose. These receptors were taken from an adult who received the AZD1222 COVID-19 vaccine.

The chain has TRBV2 and TRBJ1-4, with D hard to call. The CDR3 extends over 14 amino acids. Germline lookup yields CDR1 SNHLY and CDR2 FYNNEI. Trimming left V 1 base short and J 4 bases short, with 7 bases between. The CDR3 bases are TGTGCCAGCAGTGAAGGGGGATTTAATGAAAAACTGTTTTTT. Protein: CASSEGGFNEKLFF.

The genes are TRBV12-3 or TRBV12-4 and TRBJ2-3; unclear D gene. The CDR3 totals 13 residues. With 1 base removed from V and 5 bases from J, the gap between germline ends came to 7 bases. The CDR3 here is CASSLGTGDTQYF. The CDR3 nucleotides are TGTGCCAGCAGTTTAGGGACGGGAGATACGCAGTATTTT.

The V and J genes are TRBV10-3 and TRBJ2-7, with D maybe TRBD1 (6 bases). The germline V gene encodes CDR1 ENHRY and CDR2 SYGVKD. The CDR3 runs 15 residues. The ends were cut back, 6 bases at V and 2 bases at J, with 17 bases in the middle. The CDR3 DNA reads as TGTGCCATCAGCGGGACATCCGTATCCACCTACGAGCAGTACTTC. This encodes CAISGTSVSTYEQYF.

V and J are TRBV18 and TRBJ1-6; D gene ambiguous. The germline gives CDR1 KGHSH, CDR2 LQKENI. CDR3 length equals 13 residues. Trimming took off 3 bases at V and 6 bases at J, with 6 bases between the two ends. The CDR3 spells CASSPPPNSPLHF. CDR3 sequence (DNA): TGTGCCAGCTCACCTCCACCTAATTCACCCCTCCACTTT.

CDR3 residues: CASSRTDSYEQYF. The CDR3 nucleotides are TGTGCCAGCAGTCGGACAGACTCCTACGAGCAGTACTTC. V gene TRBV12-3 or TRBV12-4 combines with J gene TRBJ2-7; a weak D match, TRBD1 (6 bases). Deletions cut 5 bases from V and 0 bases from J, with 8 bases between. The CDR3 covers 13 residues.

This sequence joins TRBV7-2 and TRBJ2-1; no definite D call. The germline V gene encodes CDR1 SGHTA and CDR2 FQGNSA. CDR3 length: 13 amino acids. The V end was cut by 1 base, the J end by 7 bases, with 8 bases between. The CDR3 protein is CASSLGSKNEQFF. For the CDR3, the DNA is TGTGCCAGCAGCTTAGGTAGCAAAAATGAGCAGTTCTTC.

This clone has only one observation. The J gene is TRBJ1-2, the V gene TRBV12-3 or TRBV12-4; no reliable D call. CDR3 length: 13 residues. V lost 3 bases to trimming and J lost 4 bases, with 9 bases between them. The CDR3 bases are TGTGCCAGCAGTTTGAACGGAGGCTATGGCTACACCTTC. This sequence encodes CASSLNGGYGYTF.

The V gene is TRBV28, the J gene TRBJ2-1, with TRBD2 identical over 7 bases. Germline CDR1 is MDHEN and CDR2 is SYDVKM. The CDR3 totals 15 residues. After removal of 3 bases from V and 4 bases from J, the junction contained 6 bases not matched to a gene. DNA for the CDR3: TGTGCCAGCAGTTTGGGAGGGCCAGGGTACAATGAGCAGTTCTTC. It encodes CASSLGGPGYNEQFF.

The rearrangement uses TRBV4-1 and TRBJ1-2; no reliable D call. V was pared by 0 bases and J by 8 bases, with 7 bases between. Germline V CDR1 and CDR2: MGHRA, YSYEKL. The CDR3 spans 12 residues. CDR3 amino acids: CASSQEYNGYTF. CDR3 DNA: TGCGCCAGCAGCCAAGAGTATAACGGCTACACCTTC.

The rearrangement joins TRBV5-4 to TRBJ1-1, with 7 positions matching TRBD1. This CDR3 contains 13 residues. V was clipped by 5 bases and J by 0 bases; unmatched bases: 1. Germline CDR1 and CDR2: SGHNT and YYREEE (reference sequence). CDR3 region: CASRGQMNTEAFF. CDR3 in DNA: TGTGCCAGCAGGGGACAGATGAACACTGAAGCTTTCTTT.